One and the same sample provided the 29 T cell receptor beta chains below, sequenced in a study of T cells in narcolepsy. Measured with immunoSEQ multiplex PCR; TCRdb has only the in-frame clones, and not every one. The data hold 30,000 to 40,000 clones, with 80% to 85% observed a single time. The sample taken for sequencing was CD45RA- memory CD4+ T cells from PBMCs. The receptors originated from a human donor with narcolepsy.

This clone appeared a few times. The chain is built from TRBV19 and TRBJ1-1; 8 bases align to TRBD1. The CDR3 is 15 residues long. CDR1 and CDR2 (germline): LNHDA, SQIVND (reference sequence). V gave up 5 bases and J gave up 5 bases; unmatched junction bases: 10. The CDR3 DNA reads TGTGCCAGTAGTTTAATGACAGGGGCCCCTACTGAAGCTTTCTTT. Translating it yields CASSLMTGAPTEAFF.

The genes are TRBV6-6 and TRBJ1-2; 9 positions match TRBD1. V lost 6 bases to trimming and J lost 8 bases; unmatched junction nucleotides: 7. The CDR3 extends over 13 amino acids. Germline assignment: CDR1 MNHNY and CDR2 SVGAGI (reference sequence). The CDR3, as DNA: TGTGCCAGCAGCGCCGGGACAGGGTCCGGCTACACCTTC. As protein: CASSAGTGSGYTF.

The chain recombines TRBV10-2 with TRBJ1-5, with a weak D call TRBD1 (5 bases). The CDR3 is made up of 15 amino acids. Germline V CDR1 and CDR2: WSHSY, SAAADI. Trimming removed 0 bases from V and 4 bases from J, with 10 bases in between. The CDR3 is CASSESGHRNQPQHF. Written as DNA, the CDR3 is TGCGCCAGCAGTGAGTCGGGGCACAGGAATCAGCCCCAGCATTTT.

This clone has a handful of counts. The chain has TRBV27 and TRBJ2-6; possibly TRBD1 or TRBD2 for D (5 bases each). The CDR3 spans 14 residues. V was pared by 7 bases and J by 2 bases, with 9 bases between. Germline V gene data show CDR1 as MNHEY and CDR2 as SMNVEV (reference sequence). In DNA form, the CDR3 reads TGTGCCAGCAATCCGGGACCTGGGGCCAACGTCCTGACTTTC. Amino acids: CASNPGPGANVLTF.

The J gene is TRBJ2-7, the V gene TRBV4-1, with D tentatively TRBD1 (6 bases). From germline, CDR1 is MGHRA and CDR2 YSYEKL. This CDR3 is built from 14 residues. V lost 4 bases to trimming and J lost 3 bases, with 13 bases between them. This CDR3 is CASSLLGGDYEQYF. The CDR3 DNA reads TGCGCCAGCAGCCTGCTAGGGGGAGACTACGAGCAGTACTTC.

The rearrangement uses TRBV6-1 and TRBJ1-2; D remains ambiguous. Germline CDR1 is MNHNS and CDR2 is SASEGT. Trimming pared 3 bases from V and 4 bases from J, leaving 12 bases between. The CDR3 extends over 14 amino acids. CDR3 bases: TGTGCCAGCAGTGATCTTTCCAGGAGCTATGGCTACACCTTC. Its translation is CASSDLSRSYGYTF.

This chain links TRBV13 with TRBJ2-5; 15 bases are shared with TRBD2. CDR1 is PRHDT and CDR2 is FYEKMQ in the germline V gene (reference sequence). Unmatched junction bases numbered 7, after V lost 3 bases and J lost 5 bases. The CDR3 runs to 17 residues. CDR3 sequence reads: CASSLGLAGGMRETQYF. For the CDR3, the DNA is TGTGCCAGCAGCTTGGGACTAGCGGGGGGCATGCGGGAGACCCAGTACTTC.

The J gene is TRBJ1-5, the V gene TRBV19, with a weak D call TRBD1 (5 bases). Germline V gives CDR1 LNHDA, CDR2 SQIVND (reference sequence). The CDR3 sequence is 14 residues long. V lost 3 bases and J lost 7, with 13 bases in between. The CDR3 loop reads CASSIWGSEQPQHF. The CDR3 coding sequence is TGTGCCAGTAGTATTTGGGGGTCTGAACAGCCCCAGCATTTT.

This chain links TRBV15 with TRBJ1-4, with D possibly TRBD1 on 5 matching bases. CDR1 and CDR2 from the germline V gene are LNHNV and YYDKDF (reference sequence). V shed 9 bases and J shed 2 bases, with 19 bases lying between them. CDR3 length: 16 amino acids. CDR3 nucleotide sequence: TGTGCCACTGCGTCCGGAGGGGTAGGGACTAATGAAAAACTGTTTTTT. Translated: CATASGGVGTNEKLFF.

The chain joins TRBV2 to TRBJ1-1, with D unclear. CDR1 and CDR2 (germline): SNHLY, FYNNEI. Trimming removed 4 bases at V and 1 base at J, with 7 bases between. CDR3 length: 13 residues. The CDR3 sequence is CASSGFGNTEAFF. CDR3 DNA: TGTGCCAGCAGTGGATTTGGGAACACTGAAGCTTTCTTT.

Comments on this clone: A read error may produce the germline difference seen at one junction end. This rearrangement joins TRBV18 to TRBJ1-2, with 9 bases aligning to TRBD1. The CDR3 is made up of 15 amino acids. Germline CDR1 reads KGHSH; CDR2 reads LQKENI. Written as DNA, the CDR3 is TGTGCCAGCTCATCACCGGGACAGGGAGGCGGTGGCTACACCTTC. Its protein product is CASSSPGQGGGGYTF.

The V gene is TRBV2, the J gene TRBJ1-2, with TRBD1 matching over 10 bases. Germline V CDR1 and CDR2: SNHLY, FYNNEI. V gave up 7 bases and J gave up 8 bases; unmatched junction bases: 7. CDR3 length: 13 residues. CDR3 bases: TGTGCCAGCAACCGACAGGGGGCGCAAGGCTACACCTTC. It specifies CASNRQGAQGYTF.

The V call is TRBV5-1, the J call TRBJ2-5; TRBD1 is a possible D gene (6 bases). V lost 2 bases, J lost 5 bases, and 19 bases lay in between. The CDR3 has 16 amino acids. Germline V gene data show CDR1 as SGHRS and CDR2 as YFSETQ. Here the CDR3 reads CASSFTGTPRGETQYF. CDR3 DNA: TGCGCCAGCAGCTTTACCGGGACACCCCGAGGGGAGACCCAGTACTTC.

V is TRBV4-3 and J is TRBJ2-3, with 8 positions matching TRBD2. The CDR3 is 19 amino acids. After removal of 0 bases from V and 2 bases from J, the junction contained 13 bases not matched to a gene. Looked up from germline, CDR1 is LGHNA and CDR2 is YSLEER. The CDR3 spells CASSQEGSSGGSTTDTQYF. Here the CDR3 DNA reads TGCGCCAGCAGCCAAGAGGGTTCGAGCGGGGGCTCTACCACAGATACGCAGTATTTT.

This chain connects TRBV27 to TRBJ2-3, with D maybe TRBD1 (6 bases). V was trimmed by 6 bases and J by 2 bases, leaving 12 bases between them. Germline values: CDR1 MNHEY, CDR2 SMNVEV (reference sequence). This CDR3 is 14 amino acids long. The CDR3 loop reads CASRGTFPTDTQYF. The CDR3 region has the DNA TGTGCCAGCAGGGGGACATTTCCCACAGATACGCAGTATTTT.

This clone was seen once. The genes are TRBV4-3 and TRBJ2-3; 12 bases match TRBD2. CDR3 length: 17 residues. V lost 4 bases to trimming and J lost 1 base; unmatched junction nucleotides: 6. Per the germline V gene, CDR1 is LGHNA and CDR2 is YSLEER. The chain's CDR3 is CASSRKGLAGRTDTQYF. The CDR3 bases are TGCGCCAGCAGCCGCAAAGGACTAGCGGGGCGCACAGATACGCAGTATTTT.

This chain links TRBV5-1 with TRBJ2-7; 9 bases line up with TRBD1. This CDR3 region has 15 residues. The J segment lost 6 bases and the V segment lost 5 bases, leaving 12 bases of the junction unmatched. Germline V gene lookup returns CDR1 SGHRS and CDR2 YFSETQ. The CDR3 spells CASRRSGTGISEQYF. The DNA of the CDR3 is TGCGCCAGCAGACGATCCGGGACAGGGATTTCCGAGCAGTACTTC.

This chain connects TRBV7-2 to TRBJ2-7, with D possibly TRBD1 on 7 matching bases. The CDR3 covers 18 residues. Trimming pared 5 bases from V and 2 bases from J, leaving 25 bases between. In germline, CDR1 is SGHTA, CDR2 FQGNSA. The CDR3 region has the DNA TGTGCCAGCAGCCATCAGGCCAGGGGGGCCTCCCCCACCTACGAGCAGTACTTC. This encodes CASSHQARGASPTYEQYF.

V gene TRBV5-1 combines with J gene TRBJ1-1, with 8 bases fitting TRBD1. The germline V gene has CDR1 SGHRS and CDR2 YFSETQ. Trimming took 7 bases from V and 0 from J; bases not matched to a gene: 2. The CDR3 has 13 amino acids. DNA of the CDR3: TGCGCCAGCCGGGACAGGATGAACACTGAAGCTTTCTTT. Amino acids: CASRDRMNTEAFF.

This clone was found a few times. Distinct nucleotide sequences in the sample also encode this CDR3. The rearrangement joins TRBV27 to TRBJ1-5, with unresolved D. Trimming left V 3 bases short and J 1 base short, with 4 bases between. Germline CDR1 MNHEY, CDR2 SMNVEV (reference sequence). The CDR3 contains 13 residues. This CDR3 reads CASSFDSNQPQHF. DNA for the CDR3: TGTGCCAGCAGTTTTGACAGCAATCAGCCCCAGCATTTT.

This chain joins TRBV6-1 and TRBJ2-7, with a possible D match to TRBD1 (6 bases). V gave up 0 bases and J gave up 2 bases, with 14 bases separating them. From germline, CDR1 is MNHNS and CDR2 SASEGT. The CDR3 covers 16 residues. The CDR3 DNA reads as TGTGCCAGCAGTGAAGCGCCGGGACACGGGACCTACGAGCAGTACTTC. Translation: CASSEAPGHGTYEQYF.

This clone has just one count. This sequence joins TRBV13 and TRBJ1-1; no clear D gene. CDR1 is PRHDT, CDR2 FYEKMQ, per germline (reference sequence). Trimming took 4 bases from V and 1 from J, leaving 7 bases between them. There are 13 residues in the CDR3. The CDR3, as DNA: TGTGCCAGCAGCTCCACACGGAACACTGAAGCTTTCTTT. It translates to CASSSTRNTEAFF.

This chain links TRBV5-4 with TRBJ2-7, with 9 nucleotides matching TRBD1. The germline V gene encodes CDR1 SGHNT and CDR2 YYREEE (reference sequence). Trimming removed 5 bases from V and 6 bases from J; junction bases left unmatched: 6. CDR3 length: 13 residues. CDR3 in amino acids: CASRRQGVSEQYF. The CDR3 nucleotides read TGTGCCAGCAGAAGACAGGGGGTAAGCGAGCAGTACTTC.

This chain connects TRBV25-1 to TRBJ2-1, with 12 bases fitting TRBD1. The V and J ends lost 6 bases and 5 bases, in that order; junction bases with no gene match: 5. The CDR3 length is 15 residues. Germline assignment: CDR1 MGHDK and CDR2 SYGVNS. CDR3 sequence reads: CASRGTGGHNNEQFF. The CDR3 coding sequence is TGTGCCAGCAGGGGGACAGGGGGCCATAACAATGAGCAGTTCTTC.

This rearrangement joins TRBV28 to TRBJ2-2; tentative D call: TRBD1 (6 bases). The V gene lost 1 base and the J gene lost 0 bases, with 12 bases spanning the gap. CDR3 length: 17 amino acids. Germline CDR1 MDHEN, CDR2 SYDVKM. The chain's CDR3 is CASSLSLGTTNTGELFF. The CDR3 DNA sequence: TGTGCCAGCAGTTTATCCTTGGGGACAACGAACACCGGGGAGCTGTTTTTT.

The chain joins TRBV25-1 to TRBJ2-1; 11 bases match TRBD2. CDR1 is MGHDK, CDR2 SYGVNS, per germline. The CDR3 consists of 15 residues. Losses at the gene ends were 6 bases for V and 6 bases for J; bases not matched to a gene: 7. CDR3 DNA: TGTGCCAGCAGGTGGAGTGGACTAGCGGGCAATGAGCAGTTCTTC. Its translation is CASRWSGLAGNEQFF.

The chain carries TRBV5-6 and TRBJ1-2, with unresolved D. The CDR3 consists of 14 residues. Trimming took 1 base from V and 5 from J, leaving 12 bases between them. Looked up from germline, CDR1 is SGHDT and CDR2 is YYEEEE. The DNA for the CDR3 is TGTGCCAGCAGCTTGCGGGTTGCAATGTATGGCTACACCTTC. This encodes CASSLRVAMYGYTF.

This clone turned up a few times. The CDR3 protein is CASSLGENQETQYF. In DNA, the CDR3 is TGTGCCAGCAGCTTAGGGGAAAACCAAGAGACCCAGTACTTC. The chain employs TRBV7-8 and TRBJ2-5; D is unclear. This CDR3 has 14 residues. V was pared by 1 base and J by 0 bases, with 6 bases between. Per germline, CDR1 SGHVS and CDR2 FQNEAQ.

This clone was picked up one time. The gene calls are TRBV7-7 and TRBJ2-5; TRBD1 aligns across 8 bases. With V trimmed by 5 bases and J by 2 bases, 7 bases remained unmatched. This CDR3 is 15 amino acids long. Germline V lookup: CDR1 SSHAT, CDR2 FNYEAQ (reference sequence). The CDR3 spells CASSPTGVEQETQYF. CDR3 DNA sequence: TGTGCCAGCAGCCCGACAGGGGTGGAACAAGAGACCCAGTACTTC.